The clone carrying this T cell receptor beta chain was observed once. Its cognate antigen is unknown. The sample originates from a study of graft-versus-host responses after intestinal transplantation. The V and J ends lost 3 bases and 6 bases respectively, with 14 bases between them. The length of the CDR3 is 14 residues. Germline-derived CDR1 and CDR2 are SEHNR and FQNEAQ (reference sequence). The assay was immunoSEQ multiplex PCR, and TCRdb's table has in-frame clones only and misses some. The sample holds tens of thousands of clones; 85% to 95% are singletons and the top ten take over 0.45%. Regarding the study as a whole: GvH clones detected in recipient marrow included some appearing first in ileum or blood. Some patients had graft-donor T cell macrochimerism. In their allografts, the ratios of graft-versus-host to host-versus-graft T cell clones were high. Early post-transplant HvG declines were associated with peak circulating GvH clone levels.

Source: unstimulated CD8+ T cells sorted from spleen or lymph node cells, taken before intestinal transplant. This TCR was sampled from a human donor who received an intestinal transplant. The gene calls are TRBV7-9 and TRBJ1-2; D is unclear. The CDR3 spells CASSFTQIWDGYTF. DNA for the CDR3: TGTGCCAGCAGCTTTACGCAGATCTGGGATGGCTACACCTTC.